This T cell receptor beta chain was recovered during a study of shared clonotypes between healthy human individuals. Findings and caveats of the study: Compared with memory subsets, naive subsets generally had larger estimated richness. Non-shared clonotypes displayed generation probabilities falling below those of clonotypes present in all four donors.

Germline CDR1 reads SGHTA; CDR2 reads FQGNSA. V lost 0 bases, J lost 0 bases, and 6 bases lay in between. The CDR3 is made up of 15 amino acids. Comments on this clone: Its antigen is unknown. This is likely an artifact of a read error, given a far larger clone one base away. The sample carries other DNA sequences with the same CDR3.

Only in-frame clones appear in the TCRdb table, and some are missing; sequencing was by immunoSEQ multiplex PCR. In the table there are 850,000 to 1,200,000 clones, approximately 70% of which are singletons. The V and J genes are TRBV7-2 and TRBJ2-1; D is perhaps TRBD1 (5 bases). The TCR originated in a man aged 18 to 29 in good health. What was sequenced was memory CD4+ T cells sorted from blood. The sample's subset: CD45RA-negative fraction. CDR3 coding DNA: TGTGCCAGCAGCTTAGCGCAGGGCTCCTACAATGAGCAGTTCTTC. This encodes CASSLAQGSYNEQFF.